This note documents a single TCR beta chain sequence. This record comes from a study of T cells in tumors after PD-1 blockade. Profiled with immunoSEQ multiplex PCR; TCRdb holds only in-frame clones, not every one. The profile shows approximately 30,000 clones, around 72% of them singletons. Germline V CDR1 and CDR2: MDHEN, SYDVKM. The CDR3 totals 15 residues. J gave up 5 bases and V 6 bases, and 10 bases lay outside the gene matches. The chain links TRBV28 to TRBJ2-7; 10 bases agree with TRBD1. The sample was PBMCs, taken after anti-PD-1 treatment. This TCR was sampled from a human donor with basal cell carcinoma. CDR3 coding DNA: TGTGCCAGCAGCACCATCGACAGGGGGCTCGACGAGCAGTACTTC. The encoded protein is CASSTIDRGLDEQYF.